This passage covers 9 T cell receptor beta chains from one sample sequenced in a study of T cell changes during pregnancy in multiple sclerosis. Data came from immunoSEQ multiplex PCR; TCRdb stores just in-frame clones and leaves some out. The sample contains over 50,000 clones, roughly 89% of which appear only once. Sample: peripheral blood from another person, used as feeder cells. The receptors originated from a human donor whose cells served as feeder cells for cultures in a pregnancy study.

The chain couples TRBV4-1 to TRBJ1-4, with TRBD1 matching over 9 bases. The CDR3 loop spans 18 amino acids. V trimming: 3 bases; J trimming: 7 bases; junction bases outside the gene matches: 15. The germline V gene encodes CDR1 MGHRA and CDR2 YSYEKL. DNA for the CDR3: TGCGCCAGCAGCCACAAAGACAGGGGGTTATCCGGGGGTGAAAAACTGTTTTTT. This sequence encodes CASSHKDRGLSGGEKLFF.

The V gene is TRBV6-4, the J gene TRBJ2-3; D unresolved. Trimming pared 7 bases from V and 4 bases from J, leaving 15 bases between. Germline CDR1 reads MRHNA; CDR2 reads SNTAGT. This CDR3 has 14 amino acids. CDR3 amino acids: CASKIESFADTQYF. The DNA of the CDR3 is TGTGCCAGCAAGATAGAGAGTTTCGCAGATACGCAGTATTTT.

The J gene is TRBJ2-7, the V gene TRBV28, with D hard to call. Germline assignment: CDR1 MDHEN and CDR2 SYDVKM. CDR3 length equals 16 residues. Trimming shortened V by 1 base and J by 2 bases, and 15 bases separated the two germline ends. The CDR3 protein is CASSLSSATPTYEQYF. DNA for the CDR3: TGTGCCAGCAGTTTATCCAGCGCAACCCCGACCTACGAGCAGTACTTC.

The chain employs TRBV6-6 and TRBJ2-3; weak D call: TRBD2 (6 bases). The CDR3 runs to 15 residues. CDR1 MNHNY and CDR2 SVGAGI come from the germline V gene (reference sequence). V dropped 6 bases and J dropped 1 base, with 14 bases sitting between them. The CDR3, as DNA: TGTGCCAGCAGCTCACTAGCTGGTGGCACAGATACGCAGTATTTT. It codes for CASSSLAGGTDTQYF.

About this clone: Because it lacks the conserved phenylalanine or tryptophan at the end, this CDR3 is likely a read error. The DNA is left out, because the CDR3 cannot be placed on it with certainty; the CDR3 is given as TCRdb lists it. This chain connects TRBV6-1 to TRBJ2-4; the table's D call, TRBD1, has no DNA check behind it. The CDR3 extends over 11 residues, inclusive of both ends. CDR1 and CDR2 from the germline V gene are MNHNS and SASEGT. The CDR3 is CASSGQGRTVL.

Written as DNA, the CDR3 is TGTGCCAGCAGTTCCCTAGCGGGGGCTTCGGCTGAGCAGTTCTTC. Amino acid sequence: CASSSLAGASAEQFF. The chain combines TRBV6-5 with TRBJ2-1; 10 bases agree with TRBD2. The germline CDR1 and CDR2 sequences are MNHEY and SVGAGI. The ends lost 4 bases at V and 9 bases at J; junction bases unmatched: 9. The CDR3 is made up of 15 amino acids.

The gene calls are TRBV6-1 and TRBJ2-7; D is unresolved. CDR1 is MNHNS and CDR2 is SASEGT in the germline V gene. V was cut by 10 bases and J by 6 bases, with 16 bases left in between. The CDR3 has 12 amino acids. In DNA, the CDR3 is TGTGCCATTGAGTCCGGGCCAGGCGAGCAGTACTTC. This gives the protein CAIESGPGEQYF.

The rearrangement joins TRBV9 to TRBJ2-1, with 9 nucleotides matching TRBD2. Germline lookup yields CDR1 SGDLS and CDR2 YYNGEE. V dropped 2 bases and J dropped 7; count of bases not matched to a gene: 10. This CDR3 contains 16 residues. Written as DNA, the CDR3 is TGTGCCAGCAGCGTTCCTTTGGCGGGGGGGAGTAATGAGCAGTTCTTC. The encoded protein is CASSVPLAGGSNEQFF.

The rearrangement links TRBV30 to TRBJ1-2; 9 bases map to TRBD1. CDR1 GTSNPN and CDR2 SVGIG come from the germline V gene (reference sequence). Trimming removed 5 bases from V and 4 bases from J; junction bases left unmatched: 11. This CDR3 contains 15 residues. This chain's CDR3 is CAWGGDREPIYGYTF. DNA of the CDR3: TGTGCCTGGGGAGGGGACAGGGAACCAATCTATGGCTACACCTTC.